The sequence of this TCR beta chain was determined in a study of CD4 T cells in relation to SARS-CoV-2 and coronaviruses. Study information: TCR beta CDR3s were sequenced after approximately ten-day antigen culture of PBMCs. Study-wide results and limits: No crossreactivity against non-spike viral proteins was tested here.

Sequenced by immunoSEQ multiplex PCR; TCRdb stores in-frame clones only, minus some. Of about 21,000 clones listed, approximately 80% are singletons. Before the COVID-19 pandemic, during about 2011-2019, CD4+ T cells were taken from unexposed donors. The cells were cultured for about ten days before CD4+ T cells were isolated. The CDR3 spans 12 residues. Germline-derived CDR1 and CDR2 are GTSNPN and SVGIG (reference sequence). V lost 6 bases to trimming and J lost 0 bases, with 6 bases between them. About this clone: What it binds is unknown.

The gene calls are TRBV30 and TRBJ1-5; no firm D call. This TCR came from a human donor in good health. The specimen was CD4+ T cells from PBMCs, cultured in vitro. CDR3 coding DNA: TGTGCCTGCTGCTATAGCAATCAGCCCCAGCATTTT. This sequence encodes CACCYSNQPQHF.